Following are 14 T cell receptor beta chains from one sample sequenced in a study of cytomegalovirus exposure and HLA in healthy donors. 13 Jbeta primers and 60 Vbeta primers were used for the PCR. The table came from immunoSEQ multiplex PCR; TCRdb's copy has only in-frame clones and leaves some out. This sample's table reports about 200,000 clones. Source material: PBMCs. The receptors originated from a girl aged 2 to 10 in good health and CMV-seropositive.

The gene calls are TRBV6-6 and TRBJ2-5; TRBD1 matches at 10 bases. Germline loops: CDR1 MNHNY, CDR2 SVGAGI (reference sequence). The CDR3 runs to 14 residues. V was clipped by 9 bases and J by 2 bases; unmatched bases: 6. In nucleotides, the CDR3 is TGTGCCAGGTCCCGGGACAGGGGACAAGAGACCCAGTACTTC. Translation gives CARSRDRGQETQYF.

CDR3 region: CASSLRAGATTYEQYF. The CDR3 DNA reads TGTGCCAGCAGTCTACGGGCAGGGGCCACTACCTACGAGCAGTACTTC. The chain carries TRBV27 and TRBJ2-5, with a possible D match to TRBD1 (6 bases). The J call may be in error: the DNA end matches TRBJ2-7 better. CDR1 is MNHEY, CDR2 SMNVEV, per germline (reference sequence). This CDR3 comprises 16 residues.

The chain couples TRBV19 to TRBJ2-4, with a weak D call TRBD1 (6 bases). The ends were cut back, 5 bases at V and 2 bases at J, with 10 bases in the middle. The CDR3 is 14 amino acids. Germline V gene lookup returns CDR1 LNHDA and CDR2 SQIVND (reference sequence). The CDR3 loop is CASSEGQSKNIQYF. The CDR3 DNA sequence: TGTGCCAGTAGTGAGGGACAATCCAAAAACATTCAGTACTTC.

The chain combines TRBV18 with TRBJ1-5; 7 positions match TRBD1. V was pared by 3 bases and J by 3 bases, with 14 bases of the junction left unmatched. This CDR3 has 18 residues. CDR1 and CDR2 (germline): KGHSH, LQKENI. The CDR3: CASSPDRRNLSHNQPQHF. The CDR3 nucleotides are TGTGCCAGCTCACCGGACAGGAGAAACCTATCGCACAATCAGCCCCAGCATTTT.

J is TRBJ2-5 and V is TRBV6-5; no clear D gene. There are 12 residues in the CDR3. CDR1 MNHEY and CDR2 SVGAGI come from the germline V gene. V lost 4 bases, J lost 3 bases, and 6 bases lay in between. The CDR3, as DNA: TGTGCCAGCAGTTCCTCTAAAGAGACCCAGTACTTC. The encoded protein is CASSSSKETQYF.

This sequence joins TRBV11-2 and TRBJ1-2; D is possibly TRBD1 (5 bases). V lost 0 bases, J lost 3 bases, and 11 bases lay in between. The length of the CDR3 is 15 residues. Germline V gene data show CDR1 as SGHAT and CDR2 as FQNNGV. Here the CDR3 DNA reads TGTGCCAGCAGCTTAGATCAGGGCCTCTACTATGGCTACACCTTC. The encoded protein is CASSLDQGLYYGYTF.

The chain joins TRBV5-1 to TRBJ2-5, with TRBD2 matching over 11 bases. The DNA end lines up better with TRBJ2-7; the J call may be wrong. The CDR3 covers 16 residues. Germline V gene data show CDR1 as SGHRS and CDR2 as YFSETQ. CDR3 protein: CASSFGEPSGRYEQYF. CDR3 in DNA: TGCGCCAGCAGCTTCGGAGAGCCTAGCGGGAGGTACGAGCAGTACTTC.

V and J are TRBV21-1 and TRBJ2-7; the tabulated D call, TRBD1, remains unverified against the DNA. TRBV21-1 is deemed a pseudogene. The CDR3 extends over 16 amino acids. The CDR3 loop is CASSKGSRTGEEEQYF. CDR3 in DNA: TGTGCCAGCAGCAAAGGAAGTAGGACAGGGGAAGAGGAGCAGTACTTC.

V gene TRBV4-1 combines with J gene TRBJ2-1; 9 bases agree with TRBD2. This CDR3 has 16 amino acids. Germline CDR1 is MGHRA and CDR2 is YSYEKL. The ends lost 4 bases at V and 6 bases at J; junction bases unmatched: 10. The CDR3 loop reads CASSPSGLAGFNEQFF. DNA of the CDR3: TGCGCCAGCAGCCCTTCGGGTCTAGCGGGATTCAATGAGCAGTTCTTC.

The rearrangement links TRBV7-6 to TRBJ1-1; no clear D. The germline V and J ends were trimmed by 1 base and 8 bases, with 5 bases remaining between them. Per the germline V gene, CDR1 is SGHVS and CDR2 is FNYEAQ. This CDR3 contains 11 residues. The CDR3 DNA follows: TGTGCCAGCAGCTTAGGGCGGGAAGCTTTCTTT. The encoded protein is CASSLGREAFF.

The gene calls are TRBV2 and TRBJ1-6; D perhaps matches TRBD1 (5 bases). The CDR3 has 15 residues. Germline V lookup: CDR1 SNHLY, CDR2 FYNNEI. V gave up 6 bases and J gave up 0 bases, with 9 bases separating them. The CDR3 nucleotides read TGTGCCAGCAGGGGGCCCATCTCCTATAATTCACCCCTCCACTTT. Its protein product is CASRGPISYNSPLHF.

The chain is built from TRBV29-1 and TRBJ2-2; possible D gene TRBD2, 5 bases. Trimming took off 4 bases at V and 0 bases at J, with 9 bases between the two ends. The CDR3 runs to 14 residues. Germline-derived CDR1 and CDR2 are SQVTM and ANQGSEA. The CDR3 DNA is TGCAGCGTTGTAGGAGGACCGAACACCGGGGAGCTGTTTTTT. Translating gives CSVVGGPNTGELFF.

The chain joins TRBV29-1 to TRBJ2-1, with 13 bases that match TRBD2. This CDR3 contains 14 residues. Trimming took 4 bases from V and 9 from J; bases not matched to a gene: 6. In germline, CDR1 is SQVTM, CDR2 ANQGSEA. The CDR3 here is CSVAGLAGVSEQFF. The CDR3, as DNA: TGCAGCGTTGCCGGACTAGCGGGAGTAAGTGAGCAGTTCTTC.

The genes are TRBV19 and TRBJ2-7, with 7 bases aligning to TRBD2. Germline V gene data show CDR1 as LNHDA and CDR2 as SQIVND (reference sequence). This CDR3 is 15 amino acids long. J lost 5 bases, V lost 5 bases, and 12 bases had no gene match. The CDR3 loop is CASSPGEGPGDEQYF. DNA for the CDR3: TGTGCCAGTAGTCCCGGGGAGGGGCCCGGGGACGAGCAGTACTTC. The full variable domain, completed using reference TRBV19 and TRBJ2-7, is DGGITQSPKYLFRKEGQNVTLSCEQNLNHDAMYWYRQDPGQGLRLIYYSQIVNDFQKGDIAEGYSVSREKKESFPLTVTSAQKNPTAFYLCASSPGEGPGDEQYFGPGTRLTVT.